These 32 T cell receptor beta chains originate from one sample sequenced in a study of blood T cell repertoires in COVID-19 (dated by TCRdb to about 2020). The library was produced with the immunoSEQ multiplex PCR assay. Imported from immuneACCESS, the table was reduced by TCRdb to in-frame sequences with V and J called. These copies leave out some clones; in studies compared against another copy, an unresolved V gene accounts for under half, and the cause of the remainder is not known. Present in this sample are about 68,000 clones, around 84% of which were seen just once. The ten largest clones represent around 4% of the sample. Sequenced input: peripheral blood. These receptors all come from a man aged 50-60 years with acute or convalescent COVID-19.

CDR3 bases: TGTGCCAGTAGTATGAGTGGGGCGGGAGGCTACACCTTC. This codes for CASSMSGAGGYTF. The chain recombines TRBV19 with TRBJ1-2; perhaps TRBD1 as D (5 bases). Trimming shortened V by 3 bases and J by 8 bases, and 13 bases separated the two germline ends. The germline CDR1 and CDR2 sequences are LNHDA and SQIVND (reference sequence). CDR3 length: 13 residues.

The chain recombines TRBV11-2 with TRBJ1-2; D is uncertain. V was trimmed by 0 bases and J by 8 bases, leaving 13 bases between them. The CDR3 totals 14 residues. From germline, CDR1 is SGHAT and CDR2 FQNNGV. The CDR3 DNA is TGTGCCAGCAGCTTAGAAGGCTTCACGGGGGGCTACACCTTC. Translated, it gives CASSLEGFTGGYTF.

The genes are TRBV6-5 and TRBJ2-1; D is ambiguous. Germline CDR1 MNHEY, CDR2 SVGAGI. This CDR3 has 13 residues. V was shortened by 3 bases and J by 9 bases, with 12 bases between the two germline ends. In DNA form, the CDR3 reads TGTGCCAGCAGTTATTCCGGCGGCCGTGAGCAGTTCTTC. It is translated as CASSYSGGREQFF.

V is TRBV5-1 and J is TRBJ2-2, with 7 positions matching TRBD1. This CDR3 contains 14 residues. CDR1 SGHRS and CDR2 YFSETQ come from the germline V gene. V was clipped by 3 bases and J by 3 bases; unmatched bases: 2. CDR3 DNA: TGCGCCAGCAGCTGGACAGGAGACACCGGGGAGCTGTTTTTT. Protein product: CASSWTGDTGELFF.

The rearrangement joins TRBV29-1 to TRBJ2-1; 7 nucleotides match TRBD1. The germline CDR1 and CDR2 sequences are SQVTM and ANQGSEA. The trim removed 4 bases at V and 8 bases at J, leaving 8 bases unmatched. The CDR3 spans 13 residues. The CDR3 DNA reads as TGCAGCGTTGCCGACAGGGCCTCCTATGAGCAGTTCTTC. Its translation: CSVADRASYEQFF.

The V and J genes are TRBV7-9 and TRBJ2-7, with TRBD1 matching over 8 bases. V trimming: 4 bases; J trimming: 7 bases; junction bases outside the gene matches: 12. This CDR3 contains 15 residues. Germline V gene lookup returns CDR1 SEHNR and CDR2 FQNEAQ (reference sequence). This CDR3 is CASSSSGTGFLEQYF. As DNA, the CDR3 is TGTGCCAGCAGCTCTTCCGGGACAGGCTTCTTAGAGCAGTACTTC.

This clone was picked up a small number of times. The V and J genes are TRBV2 and TRBJ1-5; a weak D match, TRBD1 (5 bases). Germline loops: CDR1 SNHLY, CDR2 FYNNEI. V was clipped by 7 bases and J by 0 bases, with 22 bases between them. This CDR3 contains 18 residues. The CDR3 region has the DNA TGTGCCAGCACCACCCCCGGGGGTTGGGGGGGTAGCAATCAGCCCCAGCATTTT. It is translated as CASTTPGGWGGSNQPQHF.

V and J are TRBV7-9 and TRBJ1-2; D gene ambiguous. V lost 5 bases, J lost 4 bases, and 17 bases lay in between. Germline values: CDR1 SEHNR, CDR2 FQNEAQ (reference sequence). The CDR3 runs 15 residues. CDR3 loop: CASSVVGGPFYGYTF. CDR3 bases: TGTGCCAGCAGCGTGGTCGGCGGTCCCTTCTATGGCTACACCTTC.

The chain employs TRBV5-6 and TRBJ1-1; D not resolved. In germline, CDR1 is SGHDT, CDR2 YYEEEE. Between the trimmed V and J ends, which lost 4 bases and 2 bases, there was a span of 3 bases. The CDR3 sequence is 11 residues long. DNA for the CDR3: TGTGCCAGCAGCCTTAACACTGAAGCTTTCTTT. It codes for CASSLNTEAFF.

The chain links TRBV10-3 to TRBJ1-6; the D is unclear. Germline V gene sequence: CDR1 ENHRY, CDR2 SYGVKD. Trimming took off 3 bases at V and 7 bases at J, with 7 bases between the two ends. This CDR3 comprises 13 residues. The CDR3 spells CAISDILNSPLHF. Here the CDR3 DNA reads TGTGCCATCAGTGATATCCTGAATTCACCCCTCCACTTT.

The rearrangement links TRBV7-8 to TRBJ2-3, with 10 bases that match TRBD2. The germline V gene encodes CDR1 SGHVS and CDR2 FQNEAQ. J lost 4 bases, V lost 1 base, and 8 bases had no gene match. This CDR3 has 17 amino acids. The chain's CDR3 is CASSLVGLAGASDTQYF. CDR3 DNA sequence: TGTGCCAGCAGCTTAGTCGGGCTAGCGGGAGCCTCAGATACGCAGTATTTT.

The chain links TRBV6-5 to TRBJ2-2; 7 positions match TRBD2. CDR3 length: 15 amino acids. V was clipped by 0 bases and J by 7 bases; unmatched bases: 5. Germline assignment: CDR1 MNHEY and CDR2 SVGAGI. The CDR3 is CASSYSKRGVGELFF. DNA for the CDR3: TGTGCCAGCAGTTACTCGAAACGGGGGGTCGGGGAGCTGTTTTTT.

The chain carries TRBV19 and TRBJ1-5; D is perhaps TRBD1 (5 bases). The CDR3 totals 18 residues. The germline CDR1 and CDR2 sequences are LNHDA and SQIVND (reference sequence). V dropped 6 bases and J dropped 0 bases, with 21 bases sitting between them. CDR3 protein: CASSKGMGTVNSNQPQHF. CDR3 sequence (DNA): TGTGCCAGTAGCAAGGGGATGGGTACAGTAAATAGCAATCAGCCCCAGCATTTT.

The J gene is TRBJ2-3, the V gene TRBV2, with TRBD2 identical over 10 bases. Trimming removed 8 bases from V and 0 bases from J; junction bases left unmatched: 2. Looked up from germline, CDR1 is SNHLY and CDR2 is FYNNEI. The CDR3 is 14 amino acids. The CDR3 DNA reads as TGTGCCAGCCGACTAGCGGGTAGCACAGATACGCAGTATTTT. It yields the protein CASRLAGSTDTQYF.

This clone was observed a few times. This chain connects TRBV11-2 to TRBJ2-7; 8 bases match TRBD1. This CDR3 comprises 14 residues. Germline V CDR1 and CDR2: SGHAT, FQNNGV. V shed 5 bases and J 5 bases; nucleotides not matched to a gene: 8. The CDR3 region is CASSQYRGRNEQYF. The DNA for the CDR3 is TGTGCCAGCAGCCAATACAGGGGGAGAAACGAGCAGTACTTC.

The chain links TRBV7-3 to TRBJ2-1, with a weak D call TRBD1 (5 bases). V was trimmed by 5 bases and J by 0 bases, leaving 11 bases between them. The germline gives CDR1 SGHTA, CDR2 FQGTGA. The CDR3 runs 15 residues. Written as DNA, the CDR3 is TGTGCCAGCAGCAAAAACAGGAACTCCTACAATGAGCAGTTCTTC. Its translation: CASSKNRNSYNEQFF.

The chain carries TRBV24-1 and TRBJ2-3; 7 nucleotides align to TRBD1. The ends lost 6 bases at V and 2 bases at J; junction bases unmatched: 4. The CDR3 is made up of 14 amino acids. Germline V lookup: CDR1 KGHDR, CDR2 SFDVKD. Written as DNA, the CDR3 is TGTGCCACCAGTCTGGGACAGTCCACAGATACGCAGTATTTT. Translating gives CATSLGQSTDTQYF.

This clone was observed once. The chain combines TRBV5-1 with TRBJ2-7; 8 positions agree with TRBD1. The V gene's germline CDR1 is SGHRS and CDR2 YFSETQ. J was trimmed by 2 bases and V by 3 bases; bases with no gene match: 1. The CDR3 has 13 amino acids. CDR3 sequence: CASSSQGAYEQYF. The CDR3 DNA reads TGCGCCAGCAGCTCACAGGGGGCCTACGAGCAGTACTTC.

This clone was counted a single time. The chain recombines TRBV5-1 with TRBJ2-7; 8 nucleotides agree with TRBD2. The germline V gene encodes CDR1 SGHRS and CDR2 YFSETQ. V trimming: 3 bases; J trimming: 4 bases; junction bases outside the gene matches: 3. The CDR3 length is 13 residues. The CDR3 sequence is CASSWTSRYEQYF. The CDR3, as DNA: TGCGCCAGCAGCTGGACTAGCCGATACGAGCAGTACTTC.

The genes are TRBV2 and TRBJ1-6, with D possibly TRBD1 on 6 matching bases. Germline V lookup: CDR1 SNHLY, CDR2 FYNNEI. The V and J ends lost 7 bases and 10 bases respectively, with 14 bases between them. CDR3 length: 13 residues. As DNA, the CDR3 is TGTGCCAGCACCGGACAGTCGGGGTCACCCCTCCACTTT. Translated: CASTGQSGSPLHF.

The rearrangement uses TRBV3-1 (or the pseudogene TRBV3-2) and TRBJ1-1; the match to TRBD1 covers 11 bases. Trimming cost V 4 bases and J 5 bases; bases outside gene matches: 3. The length of the CDR3 is 14 residues. In germline, CDR1 is LGHDT, CDR2 YNNKEL (reference sequence). The CDR3 DNA sequence: TGTGCCAGCAGCCCCCGGGACAGGGGGACTGAAGCTTTCTTT. Translated, it gives CASSPRDRGTEAFF.

The rearrangement joins TRBV5-1 to TRBJ2-3; no reliable D call. Trimming took 0 bases from V and 3 from J, leaving 11 bases between them. From germline, CDR1 is SGHRS and CDR2 YFSETQ. This CDR3 region has 15 residues. CDR3 sequence reads: CASSLATPGTDTQYF. CDR3 coding DNA: TGCGCCAGCAGCTTGGCTACACCGGGTACAGATACGCAGTATTTT.

The chain employs TRBV5-1 and TRBJ2-5; perhaps TRBD1 as D (6 bases). Germline CDR1 SGHRS, CDR2 YFSETQ. This CDR3 spans 17 amino acids. V lost 3 bases and J 4 bases, leaving 22 bases between the germline ends. The CDR3 loop reads CASSSKLTGPSRETQYF. The CDR3 nucleotides read TGCGCCAGCAGCTCGAAACTCACAGGGCCCTCTCGAGAGACCCAGTACTTC.

V and J are TRBV5-4 and TRBJ2-7; D ambiguous. V gave up 0 bases and J gave up 2 bases, with 9 bases separating them. The CDR3 contains 14 residues. Germline CDR1 SGHNT, CDR2 YYREEE (reference sequence). CDR3 sequence: CASSLGQLTYEQYF. As DNA, the CDR3 is TGTGCCAGCAGCTTGGGACAACTCACCTACGAGCAGTACTTC. Full variable domain (remainder filled in from reference TRBV5-4 and TRBJ2-7): ETGVTQSPTHLIKTRGQQVTLRCSSQSGHNTVSWYQQALGQGPQFIFQYYREEENGRGNFPPRFSGLQFPNYSSELNVNALELDDSALYLCASSLGQLTYEQYFGPGTRLTVT.

The chain uses TRBV12-3 or TRBV12-4 and TRBJ1-5; D gene unclear. The CDR3 is made up of 13 amino acids. V lost 3 bases and J 5 bases, leaving 8 bases between the germline ends. For the CDR3, the DNA is TGTGCCAGCAGTTTGTCCGGAGATCAGCCCCAGCATTTT. The encoded protein is CASSLSGDQPQHF.

This chain links TRBV28 with TRBJ1-5, with D maybe TRBD1 (6 bases). V was shortened by 2 bases and J by 0 bases, with 14 bases between the two germline ends. The CDR3 spans 17 residues. Germline lookup yields CDR1 MDHEN and CDR2 SYDVKM. The CDR3 bases are TGTGCCAGCAGTTTAGGAGGCGGGGGCGTTAGCAATCAGCCCCAGCATTTT. This translates into CASSLGGGGVSNQPQHF.

The chain is built from TRBV10-3 and TRBJ1-5; 10 positions agree with TRBD1. The CDR3 has 16 residues. After removal of 4 bases from V and 6 bases from J, the junction contained 9 bases not matched to a gene. Germline V gives CDR1 ENHRY, CDR2 SYGVKD. The chain's CDR3 is CAISATRDRGGQPQHF. In nucleotides, the CDR3 is TGTGCCATCAGTGCCACCCGGGACAGGGGCGGTCAGCCCCAGCATTTT.

This clone appeared a few times. The chain's CDR3 is CASTPNSGNTIYF. The CDR3 coding sequence is TGTGCCAGCACCCCAAATTCTGGAAACACCATATATTTT. The genes are TRBV28 and TRBJ1-3; D not certain. Germline CDR1 MDHEN, CDR2 SYDVKM. The length of the CDR3 is 13 residues. The V and J ends lost 7 bases and 1 base respectively, with 8 bases between them.

The chain carries TRBV13 and TRBJ2-2; TRBD1 agrees at 7 bases. After removal of 2 bases from V and 5 bases from J, the junction contained 5 bases not matched to a gene. Germline CDR1 reads PRHDT; CDR2 reads FYEKMQ (reference sequence). This CDR3 is built from 15 residues. In DNA, the CDR3 is TGTGCCAGCAGCTTACTGGGACAGAAAACCGGGGAGCTGTTTTTT. Its translation: CASSLLGQKTGELFF.

The CDR3, as DNA: TGTGCCAGCTCACCAAACAGGAACACCGGGGAGCTGTTTTTT. The encoded protein is CASSPNRNTGELFF. This chain links TRBV18 with TRBJ2-2, with D unclear. The CDR3 totals 14 residues. CDR1 is KGHSH, CDR2 LQKENI, per germline. Trimming left V 2 bases short and J 1 base short, with 5 bases between.

The gene calls are TRBV18 and TRBJ2-1, with a weak D call TRBD2 (5 bases). CDR1 is KGHSH, CDR2 LQKENI, per germline. The CDR3 is made up of 15 amino acids. V lost 3 bases and J 7 bases, leaving 16 bases between the germline ends. The DNA for the CDR3 is TGTGCCAGCTCACCGAGTCGAGCGGTTGGGAATGAGCAGTTCTTC. This gives the protein CASSPSRAVGNEQFF.

The V and J genes are TRBV24-1 and TRBJ1-3; TRBD1 might be the D (5 bases). CDR1 and CDR2 from the germline V gene are KGHDR and SFDVKD. V lost 4 bases and J 3 bases, leaving 12 bases between the germline ends. CDR3 length: 15 residues. The CDR3 coding sequence is TGTGCCACCAGTGACCAGGGTTCTGTTGGAAACACCATATATTTT. Its protein is CATSDQGSVGNTIYF.